The source of this T cell receptor beta chain is a study of blood T cells in healthy people across ages. Findings and caveats of the study: What prevented conclusive comparison of naive and antigen-experienced cells was that PBMCs were unsorted.

With a J-beta primer mix and a sample-barcoded 5' primer, a second PCR ran 7 to 11 cycles. TCRdb ran MiXCR on the 5' RACE reads and lists one entry per CDR3 protein. The repertoire includes about 780,000 distinct CDR3 sequences, less than 80% of them detected once, and about 30% sits in the top ten. Trimming stripped 1 base from V and 1 base from J, with 14 bases between. Germline loops: CDR1 DFQATT, CDR2 SNEGSKA (reference sequence). This CDR3 has 15 residues. Remarks on this clonotype: Its specificity is not known.

The clonotype comes from a man under 40 in good health. This chain uses TRBV20-1 with TRBJ2-7; tentative D call: TRBD2 (5 bases). The sample taken for sequencing was blood. For the CDR3, the DNA is TGCAGTGCTAGAGGTCTCGCGGACTCGTCCTACGAGCAGTACTTC. Translating gives CSARGLADSSYEQYF.